The entry that follows covers one TCR beta chain sequence. What it binds is not known. Trimming shortened V by 0 bases and J by 2 bases, and 8 bases separated the two germline ends. The length of the CDR3 is 15 residues. The V gene's germline CDR1 is MNHEY and CDR2 SMNVEV (reference sequence). As defined, naive CD8 cells were CD45RO-negative and positively selected for CCR7, with terminally differentiated effector memory CD45RA+ cells excluded. Clones were sequenced by immunoSEQ multiplex PCR, and TCRdb holds only the in-frame ones, with some missing. The sample has about 2 million clones, over 85% seen once. The data belong to a study of shared clonotypes between healthy human individuals. Study context: Participating donors consisted of a couple of women and a few men aged 18 to 49. Researchers assigned three CD4 naive, three CD4 memory, two CD8 naive and one CD8 memory plate to each donor.

Overall study results and limits: Sharing across four donors was seen in about 5% of naive CD4 clonotypes.

The receptor comes from a man younger than 35 in good health. The rearrangement joins TRBV27 to TRBJ2-1; D is perhaps TRBD1 or TRBD2 (5 bases each). The sample consisted of naive CD8+ T cells sorted from blood. Here the CDR3 reads CASSLSGETYNEQFF. The CDR3 DNA sequence: TGTGCCAGCAGTTTATCAGGGGAGACCTACAATGAGCAGTTCTTC.